The clone carrying this T cell receptor (beta chain) was observed a single time. The sample belongs to a study of blood T cell repertoires in COVID-19. Study summary: PBMCs, B-cell-depleted T cells, or T cells provided the cDNA or gDNA that made up the material.

This CDR3 comprises 14 residues. V lost 8 bases and J lost 4; bases outside the gene matches: 10. Germline V gene data show CDR1 as MNHNY and CDR2 as SVGAGI (reference sequence). Authors' processing steps: Amplification from reference gene primers served as the basis for estimated nucleated cell counts. TCRdb's table, derived via immunoSEQ multiplex PCR, lists solely in-frame clones and lacks some. Clonal size and the V and J genes are those of that table, whereas D and trimming came from the DNA. The sample contains about 330,000 clones, approximately 87% of which appear only once. The chain carries TRBV6-6 and TRBJ2-5, with 7 bases aligning to TRBD2. The sequence was obtained from a woman aged 25 to 39 who had recovered from COVID-19. Sequenced input: PBMCs or T cells enriched from blood (not recorded which). CDR3 nucleotide sequence: TGTGCCAGCCGAGCGGGGCGGTTACGAGAGACCCAGTACTTC. Translated: CASRAGRLRETQYF.